These T cell receptor beta chains were read from a single sample in a study of blood T cell repertoires in COVID-19. Libraries were prepared by immunoSEQ multiplex PCR; TCRdb keeps only in-frame clonotypes and omits some of them. The profile shows 150,000 to 200,000 clones, about 86% of them singletons. Input material: peripheral blood. The receptors were sampled from a man younger than 40 with active or convalescent COVID-19. Both conserved end residues are part of each CDR3. The D gene is left open where the match is weak. Clone size is shown for a subset of rows, as once, few, many or a class of expanded clone.

V gene	clone size	J gene	D gene	CDR3 protein	CDR3 DNA
TRBV6-5	NA	TRBJ1-2	TRBD1	CAAAETGQSRYGYTF	TGTGCCGCGGCGGAGACAGGGCAATCTCGCTATGGCTACACCTTC
TRBV4-1	NA	TRBJ1-6	NA	CASSQDYRMEALHF	TGCGCCAGCAGCCAAGACTATCGTATGGAGGCCCTCCACTTT
TRBV14	NA	TRBJ2-7	NA	CASSRFRGVDEQYF	TGTGCCAGCAGCCGGTTCAGGGGCGTAGACGAGCAGTACTTC
TRBV7-8	few	TRBJ2-5	NA	CASSRDRPAGETQYF	TGTGCCAGCAGCCGTGACAGGCCGGCCGGGGAGACCCAGTACTTC
TRBV28	NA	TRBJ2-2	TRBD2	CASSLLAGTGGELFF	TGTGCCAGCAGTTTACTAGCGGGTACCGGCGGGGAGCTGTTTTTT
TRBV5-5	NA	TRBJ1-2	TRBD1	CASSAPGESGTANYGYTF	TGTGCCAGCAGTGCTCCTGGAGAATCCGGGACAGCTAACTATGGCTACACCTTC
TRBV30	NA	TRBJ1-2	NA	CAWSLGGFYGYTF	TGTGCCTGGAGCTTGGGAGGTTTCTATGGCTACACCTTC
TRBV6-2/TRBV6-3	NA	TRBJ1-1	NA	CASSYLGLGQSTTEAFF	TGTGCCAGCAGTTACCTGGGACTCGGGCAGAGTACCACTGAAGCTTTCTTT
TRBV28	NA	TRBJ2-1	TRBD2	CASSLPTSGRAGEQFF	TGTGCCAGCAGTCTACCTACTAGCGGGAGGGCCGGGGAGCAGTTCTTC
TRBV4-1	NA	TRBJ2-1	TRBD2	CASSQEGGTSGYNEQFF	TGCGCCAGCAGCCAAGAAGGCGGGACTAGCGGTTACAATGAGCAGTTCTTC
TRBV30	NA	TRBJ1-2	TRBD1	CAWGRGLGDYGYTF	TGTGCCTGGGGCAGGGGGCTCGGGGACTATGGCTACACCTTC
TRBV25-1	NA	TRBJ1-6	NA	CASRGRNNSPLHF	TGTGCCAGCAGGGGGAGGAATAATTCACCCCTCCACTTT
TRBV27	once	TRBJ1-6	NA	CASSPREGPNSPLHF	TGTGCCAGCAGTCCTCGGGAAGGGCCTAATTCACCCCTCCACTTT
TRBV10-3	NA	TRBJ1-1	NA	CAISDAGNTEAFF	TGTGCCATCAGTGACGCGGGGAACACTGAAGCTTTCTTT
TRBV14	NA	TRBJ1-3	NA	CASSPWGQGSGNTIYF	TGTGCCAGCAGCCCCTGGGGCCAGGGGTCCGGAAACACCATATATTTT
TRBV11-3	NA	TRBJ1-5	NA	CASSGGHNSNQPQHF	TGTGCCAGCAGCGGGGGACATAATAGCAATCAGCCCCAGCATTTT
TRBV18	NA	TRBJ2-1	TRBD1	CASSPGGTGVENEQFF	TGTGCCAGCTCACCCGGCGGGACAGGGGTGGAAAATGAGCAGTTCTTC
TRBV19	NA	TRBJ2-7	NA	CASSTTAAGEQYF	TGTGCCAGCTCCACTACGGCCGCGGGCGAGCAGTACTTC
TRBV5-1	NA	TRBJ2-7	TRBD1	CASSTGQGAYEQYF	TGCGCCAGCAGCACGGGACAGGGGGCCTACGAGCAGTACTTC
TRBV12-5	NA	TRBJ2-1	TRBD2	CASGKGLAGGEQFF	TGTGCTAGTGGTAAGGGACTAGCGGGGGGTGAGCAGTTCTTC
TRBV2	once	TRBJ2-7	NA	CASRTSNEQYF	TGTGCCAGCAGAACTAGTAACGAGCAGTACTTC
TRBV27	NA	TRBJ2-1	NA	CASSFFKISGLNPYNEQFF	TGTGCCAGCAGTTTTTTTAAGATATCGGGGTTGAATCCATACAATGAGCAGTTCTTC
TRBV6-5	NA	TRBJ1-2	NA	CASSHIHTGLHGYTF	TGTGCCAGCAGCCATATTCATACAGGGCTCCATGGCTACACCTTC
TRBV6-5	NA	TRBJ1-3	TRBD1	CASSQTGQNGNTIYF	TGTGCCAGCAGTCAAACGGGACAGAATGGAAACACCATATATTTT
TRBV13	NA	TRBJ1-3	TRBD1	CASSLSGGRTGNTIYF	TGTGCCAGCAGCTTATCAGGGGGCCGAACTGGAAACACCATATATTTT
TRBV7-9	NA	TRBJ2-5	NA	CASSPRSWESGETQYF	TGTGCCAGCAGCCCACGCTCGTGGGAGTCCGGGGAGACCCAGTACTTC
TRBV10-3	NA	TRBJ2-3	TRBD2	CAITGTSGGIKGTDTQYF	TGTGCCATCACTGGAACTAGCGGGGGGATTAAGGGCACAGATACGCAGTATTTT
TRBV3-1/TRBV3-2	NA	TRBJ1-1	TRBD1	CASSRDRGTVDTEAFF	TGTGCCAGCAGTCGTGACAGGGGGACGGTGGACACTGAAGCTTTCTTT
TRBV19	few	TRBJ1-5	NA	CASRDTGYSNQPQHF	TGTGCCAGTAGGGACACAGGGTATAGCAATCAGCCCCAGCATTTT
TRBV6-2/TRBV6-3	once	TRBJ2-1	TRBD1	CASSTGTGSYNEQFF	TGTGCCAGCAGCACCGGGACAGGCTCCTACAATGAGCAGTTCTTC
TRBV2	NA	TRBJ1-3	TRBD1	CASKGQGTFSGNTIYF	TGTGCCAGCAAAGGACAGGGCACCTTCTCTGGAAACACCATATATTTT
TRBV7-2	once	TRBJ1-5	NA	CASSLVHGNQPQHF	TGTGCCAGCAGCTTAGTTCACGGTAATCAGCCCCAGCATTTT
TRBV28	NA	TRBJ1-2	NA	CASSSPTGNYGYTF	TGTGCCAGCAGCTCCCCGACAGGAAACTATGGCTACACCTTC
TRBV28	NA	TRBJ1-6	TRBD1	CASSSIDRGSYNSPLHF	TGTGCCAGCAGTTCCATCGACAGGGGATCCTATAATTCACCCCTCCACTTT
TRBV18	few	TRBJ1-2	NA	CASSPPMQVGGYTF	TGTGCCAGCTCACCACCAATGCAGGTCGGTGGCTACACCTTC
TRBV10-1	few	TRBJ2-1	TRBD2	CASSEKTAGGGNEQFF	TGCGCCAGCAGTGAAAAGACGGCGGGAGGTGGCAATGAGCAGTTCTTC
TRBV5-4	NA	TRBJ1-1	NA	CASSTSGGVTEAFF	TGTGCCAGCAGCACCTCGGGGGGAGTCACTGAAGCTTTCTTT
TRBV5-1	NA	TRBJ1-4	TRBD1	CASSTRQGGGEKLFF	TGCGCCAGCAGCACGAGACAGGGAGGAGGTGAAAAACTGTTTTTT
TRBV19	NA	TRBJ2-1	TRBD2	CASSIWELGGAHEQFF	TGTGCCAGTAGTATTTGGGAACTCGGGGGGGCCCATGAGCAGTTCTTC
TRBV6-2/TRBV6-3	NA	TRBJ2-1	NA	CASSHPLGRGGNEQFF	TGTGCCAGCAGCCACCCCCTAGGCCGAGGGGGCAATGAGCAGTTCTTC